This is a list of T cell receptor beta chains from one sample in a study of blood T cell repertoires in COVID-19. The assay was immunoSEQ multiplex PCR, and TCRdb's table has in-frame clones only and misses some. The sample shows about 120,000 clones, 81% of them seen only once. The sample was peripheral blood. These TCRs come from a man in his fifties or sixties with acute or convalescent COVID-19. The CDR3 runs from the conserved cysteine through the conserved F or W. The order of the fields is CDR3 DNA, CDR3 protein, V gene, D gene, J gene, clone size. A D gene is named only where the DNA matches it firmly. A clone size is listed for some rows: how often the clone was seen (once, few, many), or a class if it is expanded.

CDR3 DNA: TGTGCCAGCAGCCCCCATCCCAGGACTACCAATCAGCCCCAGCATTTT; CDR3 protein: CASSPHPRTTNQPQHF; V gene: TRBV7-2; D gene: .; J gene: TRBJ1-5; clone size: .
CDR3 DNA: TGCGCCAGCAGCCAAGATGCGGGACAGGTGGGGTGGAAACTGTTTTTT; CDR3 protein: CASSQDAGQVGWKLFF; V gene: TRBV4-1; D gene: TRBD1; J gene: TRBJ1-4; clone size: .
CDR3 DNA: TGCGCCAGCAGCCCATCAACAGGGAGGGGTTACAATGAGCAGTTCTTC; CDR3 protein: CASSPSTGRGYNEQFF; V gene: TRBV5-1; D gene: .; J gene: TRBJ2-1; clone size: .
CDR3 DNA: TGTGCCAGCAGCAGCGTTAGCGGGGGGGCCCAAGAGACCCAGTACTTC; CDR3 protein: CASSSVSGGAQETQYF; V gene: TRBV9; D gene: TRBD2; J gene: TRBJ2-5; clone size: .
CDR3 DNA: TGTGCCAGCAGCCAAGATGGGGGCAACACCATATATTTT; CDR3 protein: CASSQDGGNTIYF; V gene: TRBV3-1/TRBV3-2; D gene: .; J gene: TRBJ1-3; clone size: once
CDR3 DNA: TGCGCCAGCAGCCGCATGGGGACAGGGGAAACTGAAGCTTTCTTT; CDR3 protein: CASSRMGTGETEAFF; V gene: TRBV5-1; D gene: TRBD1; J gene: TRBJ1-1; clone size: few
CDR3 DNA: TGTGCCAGCTCTCCCGGGACAGCCTTCTATGGCTACACCTTC; CDR3 protein: CASSPGTAFYGYTF; V gene: TRBV6-5; D gene: TRBD1; J gene: TRBJ1-2; clone size: .
CDR3 DNA: TGCGCCAGCAGCGGAACGGGACAGACAAACTATGGCTACACCTTC; CDR3 protein: CASSGTGQTNYGYTF; V gene: TRBV5-1; D gene: TRBD1; J gene: TRBJ1-2; clone size: .
CDR3 DNA: TGTGCCACCAGCCCAGGGTATGAGCAGTTCTTC; CDR3 protein: CATSPGYEQFF; V gene: TRBV15; D gene: .; J gene: TRBJ2-1; clone size: .
CDR3 DNA: TGTGCCAGCAGCCAATCTCCTGGAAACACCATATATTTT; CDR3 protein: CASSQSPGNTIYF; V gene: TRBV3-1/TRBV3-2; D gene: .; J gene: TRBJ1-3; clone size: .
CDR3 DNA: TGTGCCTGGAGTGTACGGAGAGGGATTTCAGATACGCAGTATTTT; CDR3 protein: CAWSVRRGISDTQYF; V gene: TRBV30; D gene: .; J gene: TRBJ2-3; clone size: .
CDR3 DNA: TGTGCCAGCAGCGGACAAGGCAGGACAGGGTCGAAAGAGACCCAGTACTTC; CDR3 protein: CASSGQGRTGSKETQYF; V gene: TRBV2; D gene: TRBD1; J gene: TRBJ2-5; clone size: .
CDR3 DNA: TGTGCCAGCAGCCCTGGACAGGACTATGGCTACACCTTC; CDR3 protein: CASSPGQDYGYTF; V gene: TRBV2; D gene: TRBD1; J gene: TRBJ1-2; clone size: .